The 7 T cell receptor beta chains in this list originate from one sample, sequenced in a study of blood T cells in healthy people across ages. Sample-barcoded 5' priming and a J-beta primer mix drove a second PCR of about 7 to 12 cycles. MiXCR, run by TCRdb on the 5' RACE reads, gives a single entry per CDR3 protein. The repertoire includes hundreds of thousands of distinct CDR3 sequences, about 21% of them detected once, and roughly 3.9% sits in the top ten. Material for sequencing was blood. All receptors come from a man aged 70-80 years in good health.

This clonotype was counted between two and nine times. The genes are TRBV20-1 and TRBJ2-5; D is perhaps TRBD1 (7 bases). Germline loops: CDR1 DFQATT, CDR2 SNEGSKA (reference sequence). The length of the CDR3 is 15 residues. Trimming took off 1 base at V and 2 bases at J, with 14 bases between the two ends. CDR3 loop: CSARALGGQQETQYF. Here the CDR3 DNA reads TGCAGTGCTAGAGCTCTGGGGGGACAGCAAGAGACCCAGTACTTC.

This sequence joins TRBV28 and TRBJ2-5; 8 bases are a match to TRBD2. The closer fit of TRBJ2-7 to the DNA end suggests the J call may be wrong. CDR1 and CDR2 from the germline V gene are MDHEN and SYDVKM. The CDR3 totals 13 residues. The CDR3 spells CASSPSGSPEQYF. CDR3 DNA: TGTGCCAGCAGTCCGAGCGGGAGTCCCGAGCAGTACTTC.

This clonotype was detected a few times. The junction shows a germline mismatch at one end, possibly a read error. This chain links TRBV6-2 or TRBV6-3 with TRBJ2-5; TRBD2 is a possible D gene (5 bases). Near its end, the DNA agrees better with TRBJ2-1, so the J call may be wrong. CDR3 length equals 13 residues. Germline V gene data show CDR1 as MNHEY and CDR2 as SVGEGT. CDR3 bases: TGTGCCAGCAGTGACTCAACTAGGAATGAGCAGTTCTTC. Encoded protein: CASSDSTRNEQFF.

This clonotype was observed a few times. The gene calls are TRBV3-1 and TRBJ2-7; D is uncertain. Per the germline V gene, CDR1 is LGHDT and CDR2 is YNNKEL (reference sequence). This CDR3 has 14 residues. V lost 1 base to trimming and J lost 2 bases, with 9 bases between them. The CDR3 loop reads CASSQGFLTYEQYF. The DNA of the CDR3 is TGTGCCAGCAGCCAAGGCTTCCTTACCTACGAGCAGTACTTC.

This clonotype occurred a few times. The J gene is TRBJ2-1, the V gene TRBV29-1; TRBD1 matches at 11 bases. The CDR3 totals 14 residues. Germline CDR1 is SQVTM and CDR2 is ANQGSEA. V shed 4 bases, J shed 4 bases, and the junction held 3 bases outside the gene matches. The CDR3 coding sequence is TGCAGCGTTGGGAGGGACAGGGGGTACAATGAGCAGTTCTTC. It codes for CSVGRDRGYNEQFF.

Only a few counts were recorded for this clonotype. The chain uses TRBV5-1 and TRBJ2-5; either TRBD1 or TRBD2 may fit D (5 bases each). V lost 4 bases and J lost 2, with 15 bases in between. The CDR3 has 15 amino acids. Germline V gene data show CDR1 as SGHRS and CDR2 as YFSETQ. The CDR3 DNA reads as TGCGCCAGCAGCCCCCTACGGGGCGGGCAAGAGACCCAGTACTTC. It codes for CASSPLRGGQETQYF.

CDR3 loop: CASTGTSGGLDTQYF. DNA of the CDR3: TGTGCCAGCACTGGGACTAGCGGCGGTTTGGATACGCAGTATTTT. This chain connects TRBV2 to TRBJ2-3, with 11 bases fitting TRBD2. Germline CDR1 and CDR2: SNHLY and FYNNEI. V was clipped by 7 bases and J by 6 bases; unmatched bases: 9. This CDR3 has 15 amino acids. The complete variable domain, with remaining parts taken from reference TRBV2 and TRBJ2-3, reads EPEVTQTPSHQVTQMGQEVILRCVPISNHLYFYWYRQILGQKVEFLVSFYNNEISEKSEIFDDQFSVERPDGSNFTLKIRSTKLEDSAMYFCASTGTSGGLDTQYFGPGTRLTVL.